This TCR beta chain was recorded in a study of T-cell reconstitution after alpha-beta-depleted transplantation in children. TCRbeta library construction was performed incorporating unique molecular identifiers. In TCRdb, the PCR reads were re-called with MiXCR into one record per CDR3 protein. The data show roughly 670,000 distinct CDR3 sequences, 10% to 15% seen once. The CDR3 is made up of 14 amino acids. With 5 bases removed from V and 6 bases from J, the gap between germline ends came to 11 bases. CDR1 SGHTA and CDR2 FQGNSA come from the germline V gene. The specimen comprised PBMCs, sampled before TCRalphabeta/CD19-depleted stem cell transplant. This chain uses TRBV7-2 with TRBJ1-6; D might be TRBD1 (6 bases). The origin of this receptor is a girl between 2 and 10 years old with congenital amegakaryocytic thrombocytopenia, due to receive a stem cell transplant. The CDR3 region is CASSRTASNSPLHF. The CDR3 nucleotides are TGTGCCAGCAGCCGGACAGCTAGTAATTCACCCCTCCACTTT.